This T cell receptor beta chain was captured in a study of CD8+CD57+ T cells in acquired aplastic anemia (dated by TCRdb to the late 2010s). At the level of the whole study: On average, sorted CD4+ and CD8+ cells yielded about 3 ug of extracted DNA, with a range of roughly 0.17 to 30 ug. For healthy donor samples, the average read count was about 10 million for CD4+ cells and 11 million to 13 million for CD8+ cells. Study-wide findings and limitations: Patients and healthy controls showed no significant difference in CD8+ Simpson's diversity (P=0.060). Roughly 30 CD8+ CDR3 sequences were shared between patients and controls but appeared highly expressed in patients and within their immunodominant clones.

From a lookup of the germline V gene, CDR1 and CDR2 are SGHVS and FNYEAQ. The germline ends are 13 bases apart after V is trimmed by 3 bases and J by 5 bases. The CDR3 numbers 14 residues from cysteine through phenylalanine. Here the CDR3 DNA is all that survives: 42 bases in frame from base 1. Remarks on this clonotype: Its antigen specificity is not known. The sample holds no much larger clone one base away, and base qualities are not on file.

Genomic DNA was used as template for profiling of TCR beta VDJ combinations and CDR3 sequences. An Illumina HiSeq 2000 was the platform used for TCR repertoire sequencing. The authors' analysis ran thus. TRBV/TRBJ rearrangement plots, CDR3 size and DJ length profiles, and Simpson's diversity index were used to evaluate the repertoires. The most abundant DNA sequence in the deep sequencing data was taken as the immunodominant clone. CDR3 amino acid sequences were screened for sharing across subjects and compared with published repertoires and the VDJdb database. TCRdb applied fastp at Q25 and MiXCR to the public reads, then kept only in-frame beta chains. Entries that share a CDR3 protein sequence are merged under the most common genes and DNA. Here the V and J calls rest on TCRdb's processing, not on the authors' analysis. Across this sample there are tens of thousands of distinct CDR3 sequences, with less than 60% seen only once. The top ten clones comprise roughly 70% of the sample.

In this study, sorted CD4+ and CD8+ T cells from the blood of healthy subjects and of severe aplastic anemia patients had their TCR repertoires deep-sequenced. Ficoll-Paque density gradient centrifugation was used to isolate peripheral blood mononuclear cells. Before DNA was extracted, CD4+ and CD8+ T cells were sorted using either FACS or magnetic beads. The chain joins TRBV7-6 to TRBJ1-1; no D gene can be assigned with confidence. Source material: sorted CD4+, CD8+, or CD8+CD57+ T cells (not recorded which) from PBMCs. The TCR sequence derives from a human donor in good health, serving as a control. Here the CDR3 is given as CASSFQEVSTEAFF. The nucleotides are TGTGCCAGCAGCTTCCAGGAAGTTTCGACTGAAGCTTTCTTT.